Below, one T cell receptor beta chain is given with its context. In the original analysis: Counts of nucleated cells, estimated from reference gene primer amplification, were obtained. The repertoire was sequenced with immunoSEQ multiplex PCR; TCRdb's copy has only in-frame clones and lacks some. V and J calls and clone size are as listed in that table; D and trimming were resolved from the DNA. The table has approximately 180,000 clones, 85% to 90% seen once; the top ten hold over 2%. The sample belongs to a study of blood T cell repertoires in COVID-19. Background on the study: The United States, Italy and Spain supplied acute and convalescent COVID-19 samples. Sources were T cells, B-cell-depleted T cells, or PBMCs; the material itself was cDNA or gDNA.

Participant-reported clinical history was the basis for cohort assignment. V lost 0 bases and J 3 bases, leaving 14 bases between the germline ends. The germline V gene encodes CDR1 ENHRY and CDR2 SYGVKD. This CDR3 contains 16 residues. This clonotype was sampled from a woman aged 40 to 50 with acute COVID-19. The chain joins TRBV10-3 to TRBJ1-2; D possibly corresponds to TRBD1 (5 bases). Sequencing was carried out using PBMCs or T cells enriched from blood (not recorded which). The CDR3 here is CAISESVQGNYYGYTF. CDR3 sequence (DNA): TGTGCCATCAGTGAGTCGGTCCAGGGCAATTACTATGGCTACACCTTC.